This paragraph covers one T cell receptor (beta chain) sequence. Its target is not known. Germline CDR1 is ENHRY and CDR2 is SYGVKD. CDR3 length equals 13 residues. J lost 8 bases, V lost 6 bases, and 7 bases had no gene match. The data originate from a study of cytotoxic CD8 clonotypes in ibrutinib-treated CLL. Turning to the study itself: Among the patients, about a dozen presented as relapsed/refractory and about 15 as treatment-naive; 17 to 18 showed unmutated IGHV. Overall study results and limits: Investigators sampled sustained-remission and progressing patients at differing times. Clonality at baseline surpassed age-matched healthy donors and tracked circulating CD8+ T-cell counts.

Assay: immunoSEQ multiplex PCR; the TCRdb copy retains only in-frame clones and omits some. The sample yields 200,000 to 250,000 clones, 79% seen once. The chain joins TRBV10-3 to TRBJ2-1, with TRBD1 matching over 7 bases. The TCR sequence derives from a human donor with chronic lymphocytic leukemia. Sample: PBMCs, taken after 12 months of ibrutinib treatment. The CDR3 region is CAIRGQMRDEQFF. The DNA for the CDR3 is TGTGCCATCAGGGGACAGATGAGAGATGAGCAGTTCTTC.